This T cell receptor beta chain was identified during a study of identical twins. Germline V gene data show CDR1 as DFQATT and CDR2 as SNEGSKA (reference sequence). CDR3 length equals 13 residues. V shed 3 bases and J shed 7 bases, with 12 bases lying between them. Template switching supplied a universal primer site; unique molecular identifiers were carried on the cDNA. TCRdb analysed the 5' RACE reads with MiXCR anew, one entry per CDR3 protein. The sample lists hundreds of thousands of distinct CDR3 sequences, about a tenth occurring once. This receptor was obtained from a woman between 18 and 29 years old in good health. Sequenced input: memory (CD45RO+) T cells sorted from blood. This sequence joins TRBV20-1 and TRBJ1-4; possible D gene TRBD1, 5 bases. The CDR3 reads CSASQGGGEKLFF. CDR3 nucleotide sequence: TGCAGTGCTAGTCAGGGTGGTGGTGAAAAACTGTTTTTT.